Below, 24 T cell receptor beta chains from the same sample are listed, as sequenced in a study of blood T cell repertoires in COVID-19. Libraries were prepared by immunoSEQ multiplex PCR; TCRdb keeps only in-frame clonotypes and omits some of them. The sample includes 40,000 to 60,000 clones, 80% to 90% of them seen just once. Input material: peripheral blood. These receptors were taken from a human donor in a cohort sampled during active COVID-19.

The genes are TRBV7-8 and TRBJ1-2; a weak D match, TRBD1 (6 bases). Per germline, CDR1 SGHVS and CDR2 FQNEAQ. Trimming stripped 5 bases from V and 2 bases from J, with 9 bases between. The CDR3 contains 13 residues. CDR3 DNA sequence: TGTGCCAGCAGCCCCGACAGGAACTATGGCTACACCTTC. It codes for CASSPDRNYGYTF.

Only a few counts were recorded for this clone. This CDR3 is CASSPQGSGGSYEQYF. CDR3 sequence (DNA): TGCGCCAGCAGCCCCCAAGGGTCAGGGGGCTCCTACGAGCAGTACTTC. The genes are TRBV5-1 and TRBJ2-7; 7 nucleotides line up with TRBD1. Trimming cost V 4 bases and J 0 bases; bases outside gene matches: 10. The length of the CDR3 is 16 residues. CDR1 and CDR2 from the germline V gene are SGHRS and YFSETQ.

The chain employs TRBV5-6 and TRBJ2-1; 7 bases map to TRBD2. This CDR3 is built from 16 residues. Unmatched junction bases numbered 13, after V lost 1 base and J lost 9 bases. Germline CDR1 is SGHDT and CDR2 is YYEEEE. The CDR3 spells CASSLKSAGVTGEQFF. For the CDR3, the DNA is TGTGCCAGCAGCTTGAAGAGTGCGGGAGTTACCGGTGAGCAGTTCTTC.

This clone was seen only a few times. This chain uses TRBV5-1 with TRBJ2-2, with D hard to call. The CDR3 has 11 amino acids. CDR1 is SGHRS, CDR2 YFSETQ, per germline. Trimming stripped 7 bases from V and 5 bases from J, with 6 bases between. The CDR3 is CASSRTGELFF. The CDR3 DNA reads TGCGCCAGCTCTCGTACCGGGGAGCTGTTTTTT.

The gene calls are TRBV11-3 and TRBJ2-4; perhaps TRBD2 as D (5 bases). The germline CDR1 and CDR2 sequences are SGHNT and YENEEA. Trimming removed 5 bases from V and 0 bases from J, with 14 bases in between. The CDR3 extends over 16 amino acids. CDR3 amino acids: CASSRSERIAKNIQYF. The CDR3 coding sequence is TGTGCCAGCAGCCGTAGCGAACGAATAGCCAAAAACATTCAGTACTTC.

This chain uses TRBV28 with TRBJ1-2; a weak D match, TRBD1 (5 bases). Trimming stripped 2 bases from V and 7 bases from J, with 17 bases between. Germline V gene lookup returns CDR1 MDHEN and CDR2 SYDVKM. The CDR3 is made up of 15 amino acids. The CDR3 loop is CASSLAQGLYLGYTF. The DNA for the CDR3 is TGTGCCAGCAGTTTAGCCCAGGGACTTTATCTTGGCTACACCTTC.

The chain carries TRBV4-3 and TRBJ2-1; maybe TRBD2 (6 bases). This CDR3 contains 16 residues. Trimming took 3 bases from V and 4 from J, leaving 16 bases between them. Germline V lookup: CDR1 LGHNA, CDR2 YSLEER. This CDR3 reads CASSHPGTSVYNEQFF. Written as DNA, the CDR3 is TGCGCCAGCAGCCATCCAGGGACTTCGGTGTACAATGAGCAGTTCTTC.

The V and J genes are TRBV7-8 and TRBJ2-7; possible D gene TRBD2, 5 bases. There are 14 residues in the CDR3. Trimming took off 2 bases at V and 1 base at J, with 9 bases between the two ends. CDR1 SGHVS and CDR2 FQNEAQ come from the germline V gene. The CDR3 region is CASSLTGSSYEQYF. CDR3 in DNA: TGTGCCAGCAGCTTAACGGGGTCGTCCTACGAGCAGTACTTC.

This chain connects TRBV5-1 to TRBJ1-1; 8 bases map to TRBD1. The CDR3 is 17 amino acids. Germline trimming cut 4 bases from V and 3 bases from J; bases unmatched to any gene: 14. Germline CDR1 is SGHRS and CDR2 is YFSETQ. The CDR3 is CASSPDRGGGSDTEAFF. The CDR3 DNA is TGCGCCAGCAGCCCTGACAGGGGAGGGGGTAGCGACACTGAAGCTTTCTTT. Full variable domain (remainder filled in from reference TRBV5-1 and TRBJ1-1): KAGVTQTPRYLIKTRGQQVTLSCSPISGHRSVSWYQQTPGQGLQFLFEYFSETQRNKGNFPGRFSGRQFSNSRSEMNVSTLELGDSALYLCASSPDRGGGSDTEAFFGQGTRLTVV.

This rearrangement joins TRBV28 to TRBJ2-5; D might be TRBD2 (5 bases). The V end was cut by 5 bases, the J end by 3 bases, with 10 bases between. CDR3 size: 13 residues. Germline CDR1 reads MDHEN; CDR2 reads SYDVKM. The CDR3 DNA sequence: TGTGCCAGCAGTCGGACGGGGAAAGAGACCCAGTACTTC. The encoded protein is CASSRTGKETQYF. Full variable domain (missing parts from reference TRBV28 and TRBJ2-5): DVKVTQSSRYLVKRTGEKVFLECVQDMDHENMFWYRQDPGLGLRLIYFSYDVKMKEKGDIPEGYSVSREKKERFSLILESASTNQTSMYLCASSRTGKETQYFGPGTRLLVL.

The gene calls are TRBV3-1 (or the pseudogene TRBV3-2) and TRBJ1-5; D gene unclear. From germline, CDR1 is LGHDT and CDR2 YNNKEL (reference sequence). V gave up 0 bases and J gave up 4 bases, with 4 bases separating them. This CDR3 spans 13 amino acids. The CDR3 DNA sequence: TGTGCCAGCAGCCAAGAGAGGAATCAGCCCCAGCATTTT. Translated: CASSQERNQPQHF.

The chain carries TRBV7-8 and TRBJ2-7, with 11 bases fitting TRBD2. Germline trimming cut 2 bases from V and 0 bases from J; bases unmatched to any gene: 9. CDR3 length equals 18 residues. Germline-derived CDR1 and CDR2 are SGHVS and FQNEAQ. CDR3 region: CASSLRVSGTSGSYEQYF. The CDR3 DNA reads TGTGCCAGCAGCTTAAGGGTCTCCGGGACTAGCGGCTCCTACGAGCAGTACTTC.

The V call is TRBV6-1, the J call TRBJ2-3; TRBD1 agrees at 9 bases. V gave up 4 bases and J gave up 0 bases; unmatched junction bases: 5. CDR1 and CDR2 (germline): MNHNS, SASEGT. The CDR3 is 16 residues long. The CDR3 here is CASSARGQGSTDTQYF. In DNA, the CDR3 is TGTGCCAGCAGTGCCCGCGGACAGGGGAGCACAGATACGCAGTATTTT.

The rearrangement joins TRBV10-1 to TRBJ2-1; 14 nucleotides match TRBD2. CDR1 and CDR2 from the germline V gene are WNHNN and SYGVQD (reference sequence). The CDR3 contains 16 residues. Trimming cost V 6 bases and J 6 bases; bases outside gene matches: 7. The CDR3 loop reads CASSPPGLAGANEQFF. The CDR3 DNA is TGCGCCAGCAGCCCCCCGGGACTAGCGGGAGCCAATGAGCAGTTCTTC.

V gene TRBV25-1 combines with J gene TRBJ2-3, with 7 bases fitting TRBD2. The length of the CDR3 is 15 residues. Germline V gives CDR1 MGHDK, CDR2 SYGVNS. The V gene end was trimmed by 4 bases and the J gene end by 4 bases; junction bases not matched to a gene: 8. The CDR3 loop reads CASSGWAGEADTQYF. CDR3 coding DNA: TGTGCCAGCAGTGGGTGGGCGGGAGAGGCAGATACGCAGTATTTT.

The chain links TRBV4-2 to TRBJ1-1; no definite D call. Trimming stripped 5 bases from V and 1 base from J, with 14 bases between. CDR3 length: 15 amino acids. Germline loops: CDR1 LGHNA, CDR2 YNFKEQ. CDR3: CASSSPIEENTEAFF. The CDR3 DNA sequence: TGTGCCAGCAGCTCCCCTATCGAGGAGAACACTGAAGCTTTCTTT.

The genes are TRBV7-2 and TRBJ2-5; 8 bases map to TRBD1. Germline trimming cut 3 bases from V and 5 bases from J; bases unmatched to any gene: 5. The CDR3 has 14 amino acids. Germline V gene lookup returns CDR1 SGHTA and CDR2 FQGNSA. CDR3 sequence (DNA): TGTGCCAGCAGCTTTCAGGGGGCGCGGGAGACCCAGTACTTC. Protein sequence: CASSFQGARETQYF. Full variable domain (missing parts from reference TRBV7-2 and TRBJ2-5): GAGVSQSPSNKVTEKGKDVELRCDPISGHTALYWYRQSLGQGLEFLIYFQGNSAPDKSGLPSDRFSAERTGGSVSTLTIQRTQQEDSAVYLCASSFQGARETQYFGPGTRLLVL.

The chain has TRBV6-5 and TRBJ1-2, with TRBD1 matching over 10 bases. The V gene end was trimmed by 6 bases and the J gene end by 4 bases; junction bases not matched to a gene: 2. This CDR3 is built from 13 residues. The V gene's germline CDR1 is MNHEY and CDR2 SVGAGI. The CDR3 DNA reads TGTGCCAGCAGCGGACAGGGGGGCTATGGCTACACCTTC. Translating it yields CASSGQGGYGYTF.

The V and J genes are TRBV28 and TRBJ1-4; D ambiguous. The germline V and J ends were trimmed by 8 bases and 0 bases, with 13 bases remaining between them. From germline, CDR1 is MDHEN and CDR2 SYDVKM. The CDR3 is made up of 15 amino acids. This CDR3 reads CASGSEAATNEKLFF. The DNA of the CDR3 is TGTGCCAGCGGATCGGAGGCTGCAACTAATGAAAAACTGTTTTTT.

CDR3 nucleotides: TGTGCCAGCAGCTTGGGAGGGGTAGAGACCCAGTACTTC. It yields the protein CASSLGGVETQYF. The J gene is TRBJ2-5, the V gene TRBV7-8; 7 bases align to TRBD2. CDR1 and CDR2 from the germline V gene are SGHVS and FQNEAQ. J was trimmed by 4 bases and V by 3 bases; bases with no gene match: 2. There are 13 residues in the CDR3.

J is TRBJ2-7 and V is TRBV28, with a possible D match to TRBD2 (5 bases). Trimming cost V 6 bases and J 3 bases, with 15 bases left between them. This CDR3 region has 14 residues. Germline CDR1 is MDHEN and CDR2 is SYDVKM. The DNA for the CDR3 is TGTGCCAGCAGCGGTCCGGGAAGGCGCTACGAGCAGTACTTC. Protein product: CASSGPGRRYEQYF.

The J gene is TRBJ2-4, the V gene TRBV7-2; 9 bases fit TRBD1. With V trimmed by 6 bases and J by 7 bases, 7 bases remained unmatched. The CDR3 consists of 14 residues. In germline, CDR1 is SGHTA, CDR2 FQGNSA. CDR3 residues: CASRGTGTGNIQYF. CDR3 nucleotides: TGTGCCAGCAGGGGGACAGGGACGGGGAACATTCAGTACTTC.

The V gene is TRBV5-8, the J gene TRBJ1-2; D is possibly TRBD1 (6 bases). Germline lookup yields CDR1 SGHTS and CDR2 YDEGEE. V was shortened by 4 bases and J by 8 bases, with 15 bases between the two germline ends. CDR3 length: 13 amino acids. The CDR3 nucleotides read TGTGCCAGCAGCCCGACAGGTTCCGGAGGCTACACCTTC. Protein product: CASSPTGSGGYTF.

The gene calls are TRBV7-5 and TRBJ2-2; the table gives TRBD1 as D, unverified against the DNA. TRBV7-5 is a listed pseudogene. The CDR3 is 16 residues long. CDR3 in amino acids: CARSSGDRSNTGELFF. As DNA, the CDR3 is TGTGCCAGAAGTTCAGGGGACAGATCGAACACCGGGGAGCTGTTTTTT.